The 9 T cell receptor beta chains given below trace back to one sample, sequenced in a study of T cell repertoires in cytomegalovirus infection. Their antigen targets remain unknown. TCRdb reprocessed the reads via MiXCR and lists one record per CDR3 protein. The sample records 640,000 or so distinct CDR3 sequences, about 33% being singletons. Material: cultured PBMCs, obtained from culture after CMV antigen stimulation. Receptors originate from a human donor in good health (CMV status not recorded). Some clones in this sample may be carry-over from other donors' samples.

The table lists this clonotype with a few counts. V usage is TRBV11-2 and J usage is TRBJ2-7; D might be TRBD1 (6 bases). Germline CDR1 SGHAT, CDR2 FQNNGV. Trimming took 5 bases from V and 4 from J, leaving 18 bases between them. CDR3 size: 15 residues. The CDR3: CASSARTAGGYEQYF. The CDR3 DNA sequence: TGTGCCAGCAGCGCCCGGACAGCTGGGGGTTACGAGCAGTACTTC.

The rearrangement uses TRBV27 and TRBJ2-1; no clear D gene. The CDR3 loop spans 15 amino acids. Trimming took off 5 bases at V and 0 bases at J, with 11 bases between the two ends. Germline-derived CDR1 and CDR2 are MNHEY and SMNVEV (reference sequence). Written as DNA, the CDR3 is TGTGCCAGCAGTGCCGGTACGAGCTCCTACAATGAGCAGTTCTTC. This translates into CASSAGTSSYNEQFF.

This sequence joins TRBV2 and TRBJ2-5; weak D call: TRBD2 (6 bases). Germline CDR1 SNHLY, CDR2 FYNNEI. V dropped 4 bases and J dropped 5 bases, with 11 bases sitting between them. The CDR3 is 13 amino acids. The DNA of the CDR3 is TGTGCCAGCAGTGGGGGGGAAGTGGAGACCCAGTACTTC. Translation: CASSGGEVETQYF.

This clonotype has just one count. This chain connects TRBV5-4 to TRBJ2-7; perhaps TRBD1 as D (6 bases). CDR3 length: 14 residues. CDR1 and CDR2 (germline): SGHNT, YYREEE (reference sequence). Deletions cut 2 bases from V and 6 bases from J, with 15 bases between. CDR3 nucleotides: TGTGCCAGCAGCTTTGGGGAGAGGGGGAGCGAGCAGTACTTC. Its translation is CASSFGERGSEQYF.

This clonotype was picked up a small number of times. The chain is built from TRBV12-3 or TRBV12-4 and TRBJ1-2; TRBD1 is a possible D gene (5 bases). V was pared by 3 bases and J by 4 bases, with 15 bases between. The CDR3 totals 15 residues. The CDR3 nucleotides are TGTGCCAGCAGTTTTAGCCTACAGGTCGTCTATGGCTACACCTTC. It translates to CASSFSLQVVYGYTF.

The chain joins TRBV5-1 to TRBJ2-1; either TRBD1 or TRBD2 may fit D (5 bases each). The germline CDR1 and CDR2 sequences are SGHRS and YFSETQ. CDR3 length: 16 residues. V lost 4 bases to trimming and J lost 2 bases, with 16 bases between them. The CDR3 nucleotides read TGCGCCAGCAGCCCTGGGGACCTACCCACCTACAATGAGCAGTTCTTC. Translation: CASSPGDLPTYNEQFF.

The chain has TRBV12-3 or TRBV12-4 and TRBJ1-3; tentative D call: TRBD1 (6 bases). V was clipped by 4 bases and J by 4 bases, with 11 bases between them. This CDR3 has 14 residues. The CDR3 loop reads CASSYTGLGNTIYF. As DNA, the CDR3 is TGTGCCAGCAGTTATACAGGGCTCGGAAACACCATATATTTT.

This clonotype was found once. The rearrangement uses TRBV5-1 and TRBJ2-1; D gene unclear. CDR3 length: 16 residues. Trimming removed 0 bases from V and 0 bases from J, with 10 bases in between. Per the germline V gene, CDR1 is SGHRS and CDR2 is YFSETQ. The CDR3 loop reads CASSLVAAGSYNEQFF. The CDR3 coding sequence is TGCGCCAGCAGCTTGGTCGCGGCCGGCTCCTACAATGAGCAGTTCTTC. Full variable domain (remainder filled in from reference TRBV5-1 and TRBJ2-1): KAGVTQTPRYLIKTRGQQVTLSCSPISGHRSVSWYQQTPGQGLQFLFEYFSETQRNKGNFPGRFSGRQFSNSRSEMNVSTLELGDSALYLCASSLVAAGSYNEQFFGPGTRLTVL.

The sample holds many counts of this clonotype. J is TRBJ1-1 and V is TRBV7-2; possibly TRBD1 for D (5 bases). Germline V gives CDR1 SGHTA, CDR2 FQGNSA. V shed 2 bases and J shed 4 bases, with 11 bases lying between them. The CDR3 extends over 14 amino acids. The CDR3 nucleotides are TGTGCCAGCAGCTTAACAGGTTTAAGCACTGAAGCTTTCTTT. Translation: CASSLTGLSTEAFF.